A selection of T cell receptor beta chains follows, all from one sample in a study of T cell repertoires in cytomegalovirus infection. TCRdb analysed the reads with MiXCR anew, one entry per CDR3 protein. The sample holds approximately 1,000,000 distinct CDR3 sequences, roughly 30% seen once. These receptors are not linked to any known antigen. Specimen: cultured CD8+ T cells from PBMCs, collected from culture after CMV antigen stimulation. The receptor source for this set is a human donor in good health (CMV status not recorded). Some clones in this sample may be carry-over from other donors' samples. Each CDR3 is given without its conserved first and last residue.

V gene: TRBV27; CDR3 protein: ASTPTWVRGWNEQF
V gene: TRBV19; CDR3 protein: ASSAAGASYNEQF
V gene: TRBV28; CDR3 protein: ASSIGQGRSNEKLF
V gene: TRBV7-6; CDR3 protein: ASSYPGPPNEQF
V gene: TRBV10-2; CDR3 protein: ASSIGHDYEQY
V gene: TRBV7-9; CDR3 protein: ASRAPGTLYNSPLH
V gene: TRBV4-1; CDR3 protein: ASSQGRGRTKNIQY
V gene: TRBV27; CDR3 protein: ASSLIREGWQDTQY
V gene: TRBV5-4; CDR3 protein: ASSTPRDPSETQY
V gene: TRBV7-6; CDR3 protein: ASSLGQGLQY
V gene: TRBV3-1; CDR3 protein: ASSPSGLYNEQF
V gene: TRBV9; CDR3 protein: ASSVGTGIRTYEQY
V gene: TRBV7-3; CDR3 protein: ASSRDSRSYNEQF
V gene: TRBV9; CDR3 protein: ASSVRTGASGANVLT
V gene: TRBV7-6; CDR3 protein: ASSLIQGLNTEAF
V gene: TRBV7-6; CDR3 protein: ASTPRGNNEQF
V gene: TRBV12-3/TRBV12-4; CDR3 protein: ASSLGRYNNEQF
V gene: TRBV20-1; CDR3 protein: SAKGAQF
V gene: TRBV6-5; CDR3 protein: ASSYSSQNYGYT
V gene: TRBV29-1; CDR3 protein: SAHLTFRTGGYEQY
V gene: TRBV20-1; CDR3 protein: SASPDLLLERDSPLH
V gene: TRBV27; CDR3 protein: ASSLAGQGASNYGYT
V gene: TRBV19; CDR3 protein: ASSIGAGTGELF
V gene: TRBV27; CDR3 protein: ASSWTGSGEQF
V gene: TRBV6-2/TRBV6-3; CDR3 protein: ASSYSRSGHNYNEQF
V gene: TRBV27; CDR3 protein: ASSLSPGITDTQY
V gene: TRBV5-1; CDR3 protein: ASSSGLGAF
V gene: TRBV7-9; CDR3 protein: ASSLFSGQGNTGALF
V gene: TRBV10-3; CDR3 protein: AISESTAYNYGYT
V gene: TRBV6-5; CDR3 protein: ASSSSGPHPDTQY
V gene: TRBV20-1; CDR3 protein: SARPGEVSGKMENQF
V gene: TRBV4-1; CDR3 protein: ASSQGPGTEKYEQY
V gene: TRBV4-1; CDR3 protein: ASSQFVAGNTGELF
V gene: TRBV2; CDR3 protein: ASTYAPGQGDNQPQH
V gene: TRBV29-1; CDR3 protein: SSGPSGGPPSSSYNEQF
V gene: TRBV7-7; CDR3 protein: ASSWVGEETQY
V gene: TRBV5-4; CDR3 protein: ASSSLAGAGQETQY
V gene: TRBV7-2; CDR3 protein: ASSLYMKDTPPSYGYT
V gene: TRBV4-1; CDR3 protein: ASSHLGQGNTIY
V gene: TRBV6-5; CDR3 protein: ASSYFRDGGYT